These 27 T cell receptor beta chains were all obtained from the same sample, sequenced in a study of cytomegalovirus exposure and HLA in healthy donors. Measured with immunoSEQ multiplex PCR; TCRdb has only the in-frame clones, and not every one. The sample lists 250,000 to 350,000 clones; 70% to 90% were seen once. The material sequenced was PBMCs. These receptors all come from a woman between 18 and 29 years old in good health and CMV-seronegative.

This sequence joins TRBV19 and TRBJ2-1; D not certain. The germline V gene encodes CDR1 LNHDA and CDR2 SQIVND (reference sequence). The CDR3 is 13 residues long. V was shortened by 1 base and J by 4 bases, with 5 bases between the two germline ends. CDR3 DNA sequence: TGTGCCAGTAGTATAGCGCAGTACAATGAGCAGTTCTTC. This gives the protein CASSIAQYNEQFF. Together with reference TRBV19 and TRBJ2-1, the CDR3 gives the full variable domain: DGGITQSPKYLFRKEGQNVTLSCEQNLNHDAMYWYRQDPGQGLRLIYYSQIVNDFQKGDIAEGYSVSREKKESFPLTVTSAQKNPTAFYLCASSIAQYNEQFFGPGTRLTVL.

J is TRBJ1-1 and V is TRBV7-2; 9 bases are shared with TRBD1. Per germline, CDR1 SGHTA and CDR2 FQGNSA. This CDR3 spans 14 amino acids. V lost 3 bases to trimming and J lost 11 bases; unmatched junction nucleotides: 10. CDR3 in DNA: TGTGCCAGCAGCTTTGGGACAGGGACGGTCGGTGCTTTCTTT. Its translation is CASSFGTGTVGAFF.

This clone was seen only once. The rearrangement joins TRBV5-1 to TRBJ2-1; maybe TRBD1 (5 bases). The CDR3 has 15 residues. The V gene lost 0 bases and the J gene lost 6 bases, with 13 bases spanning the gap. Germline values: CDR1 SGHRS, CDR2 YFSETQ. The chain's CDR3 is CASSLGTDQGNEQFF. CDR3 DNA sequence: TGCGCCAGCAGCTTGGGAACGGACCAGGGCAATGAGCAGTTCTTC.

This clone was observed once. The chain carries TRBV29-1 and TRBJ1-1; no clear D gene. The V end lost 4 bases, the J end lost 2 bases, and 11 bases lay between the germline ends. This CDR3 contains 13 residues. The V gene's germline CDR1 is SQVTM and CDR2 ANQGSEA. This chain's CDR3 is CSVAGHKNTEAFF. CDR3 nucleotide sequence: TGCAGCGTTGCAGGCCATAAAAACACTGAAGCTTTCTTT.

The chain joins TRBV28 to TRBJ2-7; 10 bases are shared with TRBD2. The CDR3 consists of 15 residues. With 0 bases clipped from V and 5 bases from J, the junction kept 4 bases outside the gene matches. Germline V gene data show CDR1 as MDHEN and CDR2 as SYDVKM. CDR3 residues: CASSLWSSGSNEQYF. The CDR3 bases are TGTGCCAGCAGTTTATGGTCTAGCGGGAGCAACGAGCAGTACTTC.

The V gene is TRBV9, the J gene TRBJ2-7; D call uncertain. CDR3 size: 16 residues. V was shortened by 4 bases and J by 0 bases, with 17 bases between the two germline ends. Looked up from germline, CDR1 is SGDLS and CDR2 is YYNGEE. This CDR3 reads CASSPPDGGPSYEQYF. The CDR3 DNA reads as TGTGCCAGCAGCCCACCAGATGGCGGCCCCTCCTACGAGCAGTACTTC.

This clone was seen just once. The rearrangement uses TRBV4-1 and TRBJ1-2; possibly TRBD1 for D (5 bases). CDR1 and CDR2 from the germline V gene are MGHRA and YSYEKL. The CDR3 totals 17 residues. Trimming left V 4 bases short and J 1 base short, with 19 bases between. The DNA for the CDR3 is TGCGCCAGCAGCCCCCAATCGGGGGGGGATCATAACTATGGCTACACCTTC. Translation gives CASSPQSGGDHNYGYTF.

This clone was seen just once. This chain connects TRBV15 to TRBJ1-2; D remains ambiguous. Germline CDR1 reads LNHNV; CDR2 reads YYDKDF (reference sequence). The CDR3 is made up of 15 amino acids. Between the trimmed V and J ends, which lost 3 bases and 7 bases, there was a span of 18 bases. CDR3 DNA: TGTGCCACCAGCAGCTTTACGGGATTCCGACGTGGCTACACCTTC. Its translation: CATSSFTGFRRGYTF. The entire variable domain, with the rest obtained from reference TRBV15 and TRBJ1-2, is as follows: DAMVIQNPRYQVTQFGKPVTLSCSQTLNHNVMYWYQQKSSQAPKLLFHYYDKDFNNEADTPDNFQSRRPNTSFCFLDIRSPGLGDTAMYLCATSSFTGFRRGYTFGSGTRLTVV.

The chain links TRBV28 to TRBJ2-7, with 11 nucleotides matching TRBD1. There are 14 residues in the CDR3. CDR1 is MDHEN, CDR2 SYDVKM, per germline. The trim removed 5 bases at V and 2 bases at J, leaving 2 bases unmatched. Here the CDR3 reads CASSRTGGPYEQYF. In nucleotides, the CDR3 is TGTGCCAGCAGTCGGACAGGGGGCCCCTACGAGCAGTACTTC.

The rearrangement joins TRBV4-1 to TRBJ2-7; 10 bases are a match to TRBD1. The CDR3 is 16 residues long. V shed 2 bases, J shed 5 bases, and the junction held 9 bases outside the gene matches. Germline assignment: CDR1 MGHRA and CDR2 YSYEKL. The CDR3 is CASSQRGGTGDHEQYF. The CDR3 DNA reads as TGCGCCAGCAGCCAAAGGGGGGGGACAGGGGATCACGAGCAGTACTTC.

This chain joins TRBV14 and TRBJ2-1; D may be TRBD1 (7 bases). Trimming shortened V by 4 bases and J by 10 bases, and 14 bases separated the two germline ends. Germline V gene lookup returns CDR1 SGHDN and CDR2 FVKESK. The CDR3 spans 13 residues. CDR3 sequence (DNA): TGTGCCAGCAGCCCCCGAGCAGGGGGGGAGCAGTTCTTC. As protein: CASSPRAGGEQFF.

The rearrangement uses TRBV9 and TRBJ2-3; D possibly corresponds to TRBD2 (6 bases). Germline V lookup: CDR1 SGDLS, CDR2 YYNGEE. Trimming shortened V by 0 bases and J by 2 bases, and 13 bases separated the two germline ends. The CDR3 runs to 16 residues. The CDR3, as DNA: TGTGCCAGCAGCGTAGGGTGGGGAGGTGTCACAGATACGCAGTATTTT. Its translation is CASSVGWGGVTDTQYF. Supplemented by reference TRBV9 and TRBJ2-3, the full variable domain reads DSGVTQTPKHLITATGQRVTLRCSPRSGDLSVYWYQQSLDQGLQFLIQYYNGEERAKGNILERFSAQQFPDLHSELNLSSLELGDSALYFCASSVGWGGVTDTQYFGPGTRLTVL.

J is TRBJ1-5 and V is TRBV7-2; TRBD1 might be the D (6 bases). Germline V CDR1 and CDR2: SGHTA, FQGNSA. CDR3 size: 14 residues. Trimming pared 1 base from V and 7 bases from J, leaving 11 bases between. The CDR3 nucleotides read TGTGCCAGCAGCTTAGACGGGGGGGCACAGCCCCAGCATTTT. It translates to CASSLDGGAQPQHF.

This chain joins TRBV28 and TRBJ2-6; D is perhaps TRBD2 (6 bases). Germline V gene lookup returns CDR1 MDHEN and CDR2 SYDVKM. V gave up 8 bases and J gave up 2 bases, with 16 bases separating them. The CDR3 covers 16 residues. This CDR3 reads CASPRGIGAGANVLTF. Here the CDR3 DNA reads TGTGCCAGCCCCCGGGGGATAGGGGCTGGGGCCAACGTCCTGACTTTC.

This chain joins TRBV7-9 and TRBJ1-5, with D possibly matching TRBD1 (5 bases). Germline-derived CDR1 and CDR2 are SEHNR and FQNEAQ (reference sequence). V was cut by 3 bases and J by 4 bases, with 22 bases left in between. This CDR3 has 18 residues. The CDR3 bases are TGTGCCAGCAGCTTGTCCTCAGGCGGGGGTAAAGGAAATCAGCCCCAGCATTTT. This encodes CASSLSSGGGKGNQPQHF.

The rearrangement uses TRBV6-1 and TRBJ1-4; D perhaps matches TRBD1 (6 bases). Trimming removed 1 base at V and 8 bases at J, with 14 bases between. Germline-derived CDR1 and CDR2 are MNHNS and SASEGT. The CDR3 is 15 amino acids. CDR3 residues: CASSEVWTVSEKLFF. Here the CDR3 DNA reads TGTGCCAGCAGTGAAGTTTGGACAGTGAGCGAAAAACTGTTTTTT.

V is TRBV6-4 and J is TRBJ2-3, with TRBD2 as a possible D gene (6 bases). Germline V gives CDR1 MRHNA, CDR2 SNTAGT. This CDR3 is 16 amino acids long. The V end was cut by 0 bases, the J end by 1 base, with 11 bases between. The chain's CDR3 is CASSDSVGGGTDTQYF. CDR3 in DNA: TGTGCCAGCAGTGACTCCGTGGGAGGAGGCACAGATACGCAGTATTTT.

As for this clone: Other DNA sequences in this sample translate to the same CDR3. The V and J genes are TRBV6-5 and TRBJ2-7; 12 bases map to TRBD2. V trimming: 6 bases; J trimming: 1 base; junction bases outside the gene matches: 4. CDR3 size: 15 residues. The V gene's germline CDR1 is MNHEY and CDR2 SVGAGI. As DNA, the CDR3 is TGTGCCAGCAGCTATGGACTAGCGGGATCCTACGAGCAGTACTTC. Translation gives CASSYGLAGSYEQYF.

The chain carries TRBV28 and TRBJ1-5, with TRBD1 matching over 8 bases. V shed 10 bases, J shed 3 bases, and the junction held 5 bases outside the gene matches. This CDR3 is 13 amino acids long. The germline V gene has CDR1 MDHEN and CDR2 SYDVKM. This CDR3 reads CATARGLNQPQHF. The CDR3, as DNA: TGTGCCACCGCCAGGGGGCTCAATCAGCCCCAGCATTTT.

The rearrangement uses TRBV7-2 and TRBJ2-5, with D maybe TRBD2 (5 bases). This CDR3 is built from 16 residues. Trimming pared 7 bases from V and 0 bases from J, leaving 18 bases between. Germline V gene sequence: CDR1 SGHTA, CDR2 FQGNSA. The CDR3 is CASILGRGGDQETQYF. CDR3 nucleotides: TGTGCCAGCATCCTAGGACGGGGTGGGGACCAAGAGACCCAGTACTTC.

This rearrangement joins TRBV27 to TRBJ2-7, with a weak D call TRBD2 (6 bases). CDR1 MNHEY and CDR2 SMNVEV come from the germline V gene (reference sequence). The CDR3 contains 14 residues. Trimming cost V 4 bases and J 3 bases, with 13 bases left between them. CDR3 bases: TGTGCCAGCAGTTCGCCGGGACTCTTCTACGAGCAGTACTTC. Its protein product is CASSSPGLFYEQYF.

V and J are TRBV20-1 and TRBJ2-5; TRBD2 agrees at 7 bases. The junction had 2 bases not matched to a gene; V was cut back by 7 bases and J by 3 bases. The germline CDR1 and CDR2 sequences are DFQATT and SNEGSKA (reference sequence). The CDR3 has 11 residues. CDR3 loop: CSGAGEETQYF. The CDR3 DNA sequence: TGCAGTGGGGCGGGAGAAGAGACCCAGTACTTC.

This chain uses TRBV6-5 with TRBJ2-7; the match to TRBD2 covers 8 bases. V dropped 4 bases and J dropped 5; count of bases not matched to a gene: 13. The CDR3 is 16 residues long. From germline, CDR1 is MNHEY and CDR2 SVGAGI. This CDR3 reads CASSSGPSGSLHEQYF. CDR3 DNA sequence: TGTGCCAGCAGTTCGGGTCCAAGCGGGAGTCTCCACGAGCAGTACTTC.

V gene TRBV7-2 combines with J gene TRBJ2-7; a possible D gene is TRBD2 (7 bases). CDR3 length equals 13 residues. Looked up from germline, CDR1 is SGHTA and CDR2 is FQGNSA. The germline V and J ends were trimmed by 5 bases and 4 bases, with 12 bases remaining between them. CDR3 DNA sequence: TGTGCCAGCAGCATTGGGGGGGCGTACGAGCAGTACTTC. Translation gives CASSIGGAYEQYF.

This clone was detected only once. This chain links TRBV30 with TRBJ2-7; 8 bases map to TRBD1. Germline values: CDR1 GTSNPN, CDR2 SVGIG (reference sequence). The V segment lost 3 bases and the J segment 0 bases; nucleotides outside the gene matches: 1. The CDR3 extends over 13 amino acids. Here the CDR3 DNA reads TGTGCCTGGAGCAGGGGGCTCTCCTACGAGCAGTACTTC. Translating gives CAWSRGLSYEQYF.

This chain joins TRBV6-1 and TRBJ1-5; a possible D gene is TRBD1 (5 bases). V was shortened by 9 bases and J by 1 base, with 16 bases between the two germline ends. Looked up from germline, CDR1 is MNHNS and CDR2 is SASEGT. The CDR3 is made up of 15 amino acids. CDR3: CASTSFDRSNQPQHF. CDR3 DNA: TGTGCCAGTACTTCGTTCGACAGAAGCAATCAGCCCCAGCATTTT.

V usage is TRBV11-2 and J usage is TRBJ2-7, with 11 bases lining up with TRBD1. The trim removed 5 bases at V and 3 bases at J, leaving 6 bases unmatched. The CDR3 loop spans 15 amino acids. Looked up from germline, CDR1 is SGHAT and CDR2 is FQNNGV. This CDR3 is CASSPGQGANYEQYF. DNA of the CDR3: TGTGCCAGCAGCCCAGGACAGGGGGCAAACTACGAGCAGTACTTC.